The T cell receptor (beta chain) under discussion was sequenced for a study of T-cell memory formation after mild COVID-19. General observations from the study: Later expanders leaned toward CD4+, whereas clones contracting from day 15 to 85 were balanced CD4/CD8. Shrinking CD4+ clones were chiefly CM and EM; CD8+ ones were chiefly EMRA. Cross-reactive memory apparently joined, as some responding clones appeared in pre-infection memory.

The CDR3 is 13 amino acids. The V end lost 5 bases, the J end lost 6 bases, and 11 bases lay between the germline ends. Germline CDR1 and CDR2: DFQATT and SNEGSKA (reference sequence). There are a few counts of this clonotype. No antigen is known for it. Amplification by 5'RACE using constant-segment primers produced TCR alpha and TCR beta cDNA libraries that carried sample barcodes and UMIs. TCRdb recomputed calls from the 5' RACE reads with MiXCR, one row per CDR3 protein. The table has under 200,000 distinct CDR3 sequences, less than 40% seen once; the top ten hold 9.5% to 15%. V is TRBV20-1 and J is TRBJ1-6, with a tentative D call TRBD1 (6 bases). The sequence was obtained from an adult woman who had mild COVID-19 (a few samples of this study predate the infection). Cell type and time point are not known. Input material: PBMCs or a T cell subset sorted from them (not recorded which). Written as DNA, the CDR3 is TGCAGTGCTGGCCGGGACATTAATTCACCCCTCCACTTT. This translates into CSAGRDINSPLHF.